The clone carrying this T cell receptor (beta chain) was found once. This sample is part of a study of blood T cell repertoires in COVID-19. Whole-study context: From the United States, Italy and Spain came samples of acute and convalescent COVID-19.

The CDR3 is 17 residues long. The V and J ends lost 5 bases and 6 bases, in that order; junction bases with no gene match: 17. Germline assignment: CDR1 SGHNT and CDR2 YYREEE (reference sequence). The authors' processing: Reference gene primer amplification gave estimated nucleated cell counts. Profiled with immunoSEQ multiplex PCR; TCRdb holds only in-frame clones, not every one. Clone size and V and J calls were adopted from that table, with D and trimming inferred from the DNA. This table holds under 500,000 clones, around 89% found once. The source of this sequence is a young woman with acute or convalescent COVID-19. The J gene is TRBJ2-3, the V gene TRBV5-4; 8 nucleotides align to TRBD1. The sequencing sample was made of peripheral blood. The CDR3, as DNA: TGTGCCAGCAGTTCCGGACAGGGCGAACGCCTATGGGATACGCAGTATTTT. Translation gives CASSSGQGERLWDTQYF.